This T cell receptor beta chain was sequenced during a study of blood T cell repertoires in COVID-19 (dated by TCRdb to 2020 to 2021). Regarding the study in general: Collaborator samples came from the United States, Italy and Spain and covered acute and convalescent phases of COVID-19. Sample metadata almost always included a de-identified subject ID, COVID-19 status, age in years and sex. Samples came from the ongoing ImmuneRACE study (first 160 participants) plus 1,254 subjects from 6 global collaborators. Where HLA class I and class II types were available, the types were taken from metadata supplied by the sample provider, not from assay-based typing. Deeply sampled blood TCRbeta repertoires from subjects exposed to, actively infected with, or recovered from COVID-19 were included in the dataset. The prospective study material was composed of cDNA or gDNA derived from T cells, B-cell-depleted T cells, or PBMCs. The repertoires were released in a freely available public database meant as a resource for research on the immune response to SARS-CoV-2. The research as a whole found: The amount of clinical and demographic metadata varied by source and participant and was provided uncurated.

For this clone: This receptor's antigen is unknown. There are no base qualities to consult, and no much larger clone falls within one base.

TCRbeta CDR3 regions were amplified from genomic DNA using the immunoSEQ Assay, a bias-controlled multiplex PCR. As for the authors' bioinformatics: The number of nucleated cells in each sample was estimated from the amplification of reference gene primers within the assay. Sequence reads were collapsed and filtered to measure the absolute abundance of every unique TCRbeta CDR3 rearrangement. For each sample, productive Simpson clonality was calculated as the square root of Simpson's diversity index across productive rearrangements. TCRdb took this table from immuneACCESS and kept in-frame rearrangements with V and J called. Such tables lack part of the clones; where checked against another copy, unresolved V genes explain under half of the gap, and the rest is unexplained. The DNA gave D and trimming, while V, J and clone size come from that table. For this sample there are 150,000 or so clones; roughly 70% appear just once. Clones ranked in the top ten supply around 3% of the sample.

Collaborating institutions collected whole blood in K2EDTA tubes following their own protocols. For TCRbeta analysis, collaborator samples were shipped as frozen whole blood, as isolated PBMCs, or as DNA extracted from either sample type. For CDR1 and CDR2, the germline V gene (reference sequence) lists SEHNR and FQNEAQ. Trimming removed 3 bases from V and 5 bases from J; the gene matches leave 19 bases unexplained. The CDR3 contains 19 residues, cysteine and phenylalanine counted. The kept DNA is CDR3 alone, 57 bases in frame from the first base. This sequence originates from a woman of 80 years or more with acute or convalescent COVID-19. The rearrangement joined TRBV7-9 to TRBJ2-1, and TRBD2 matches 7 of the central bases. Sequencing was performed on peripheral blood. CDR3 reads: CASSLPSGLQPSIHNEQFF. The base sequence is TGTGCCAGCAGCTTGCCTAGCGGCCTTCAACCCTCTATTCACAATGAGCAGTTCTTC.